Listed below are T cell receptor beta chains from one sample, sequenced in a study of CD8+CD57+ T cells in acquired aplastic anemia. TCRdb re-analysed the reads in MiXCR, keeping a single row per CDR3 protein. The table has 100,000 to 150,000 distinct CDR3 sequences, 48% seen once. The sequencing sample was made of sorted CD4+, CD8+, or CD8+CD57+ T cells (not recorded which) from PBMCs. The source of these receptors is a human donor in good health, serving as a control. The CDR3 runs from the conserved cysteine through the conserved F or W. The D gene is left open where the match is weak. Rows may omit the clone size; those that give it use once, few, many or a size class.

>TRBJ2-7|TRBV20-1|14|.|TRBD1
TGCAGTGCTAGATCCGGGACAGGGACTTACGAGCAGTACTTC
CSARSGTGTYEQYF
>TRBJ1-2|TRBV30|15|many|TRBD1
TGTGCCTGGATGCCGGGACAGGGAATACTGTATGGCTACACCTTC
CAWMPGQGILYGYTF
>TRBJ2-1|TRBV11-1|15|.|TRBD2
TGTGCCAGCAGCTTGGCCCTAGCGGGCAACAATGAGCAGTTCTTC
CASSLALAGNNEQFF
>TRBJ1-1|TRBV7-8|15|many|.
TGTGCCAGCAGCGCCCAGGTAGCCGGGAACACTGAAGCTTTCTTT
CASSAQVAGNTEAFF
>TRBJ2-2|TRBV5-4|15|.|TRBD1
TGTGCCAGCAGCTTCAGACAGGGTAGCACCGGGGAGCTGTTTTTT
CASSFRQGSTGELFF
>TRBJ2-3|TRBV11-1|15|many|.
TGTGCCAGCAGCTTAGAAGGACTCGCCACAGATACGCAGTATTTT
CASSLEGLATDTQYF
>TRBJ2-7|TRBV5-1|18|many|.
TGCGCCAGCAGCTTAATAACTAATAGACACACCCTTTCCTACGAGCAGTACTTC
CASSLITNRHTLSYEQYF
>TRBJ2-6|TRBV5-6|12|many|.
TGTGCCAGCAGCTTGCGACCCAACGTCCTGACTTTC
CASSLRPNVLTF
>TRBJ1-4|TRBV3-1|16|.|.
TGTGCCAGCAGCCAAGATAGAGGGACAACTAATGAAAAACTGTTTTTT
CASSQDRGTTNEKLFF
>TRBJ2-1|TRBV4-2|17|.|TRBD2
TGTGCCAGCAGCCAAGATCAAACGGGGGGGATGTACAATGAGCAGTTCTTC
CASSQDQTGGMYNEQFF
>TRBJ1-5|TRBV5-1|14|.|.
TGCGCCAGCAGCTTAGGACAGCTAGGGCAGCCCCAGCATTTT
CASSLGQLGQPQHF
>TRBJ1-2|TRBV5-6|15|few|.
TGTGCCAGCAGCTTGACCAGGCACTCTTCCTATGGCTACACCTTC
CASSLTRHSSYGYTF
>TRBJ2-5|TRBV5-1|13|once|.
TGCGCCAGCACCGTGCGGGTTTCAGAGACCCAGTACTTC
CASTVRVSETQYF
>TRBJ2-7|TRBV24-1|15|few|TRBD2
TGTGCCACCAGTTTGGGTAGCGGGGGGGCGGACGAGCAGTACTTC
CATSLGSGGADEQYF
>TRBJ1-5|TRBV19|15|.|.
TGTGCCAGTAAGGACGTCGGGGGGGAGAATCAGCCCCAGCATTTT
CASKDVGGENQPQHF
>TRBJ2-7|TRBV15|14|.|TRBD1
TGTGCCACCAGCAGCGACAGGGACAGGTACGAGCAGTACTTC
CATSSDRDRYEQYF
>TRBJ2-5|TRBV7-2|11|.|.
TGTGCCAGCAGCTCCGGAGGCTTCGAGTACTTC
CASSSGGFEYF
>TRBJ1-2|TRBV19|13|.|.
TGTGCCAGTAGTAGGTGGGGGAACTATGGCTACACCTTC
CASSRWGNYGYTF
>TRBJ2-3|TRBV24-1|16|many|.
TGTGCCACCAGTGCAGAGGGAACTACTAGCACAGATACGCAGTATTTT
CATSAEGTTSTDTQYF
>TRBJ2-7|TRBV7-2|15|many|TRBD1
TGTGCCAGCAGCTTATTATCGGGACAGGGGTACGAGCAGTACTTC
CASSLLSGQGYEQYF
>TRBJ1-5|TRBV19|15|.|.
TGTGCCAGTAGTTCCACAATCGGTGGCAATCAGCCCCAGCATTTT
CASSSTIGGNQPQHF
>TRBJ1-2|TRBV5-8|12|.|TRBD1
TGTGCCAGCCTAAGACAGGGATATGGCTACACCTTC
CASLRQGYGYTF